This T cell receptor beta chain was identified in a study of tumor-infiltrating lymphocytes in primary liver carcinoma. Study in general: Donors underwent surgery for histopathologically diagnosed primary liver carcinoma. About 3.5 to 8 million productive TCRbeta reads were obtained from the samples, with similar numbers across tissue types.

Germline DNA was also extracted, while the blood RNA originated from unsorted whole blood. Collected before surgery were about 4 milliliters of peripheral blood. As concerns this clonotype: Its antigen is not identified.

The germline CDR1 and CDR2 sequences are SEHNR and FQNEAQ (reference sequence). This CDR3 spans 15 amino acids. V lost 5 bases, J lost 1 base, and 15 bases lay in between. Points from the study as a whole: The 250 largest clones made up significantly more of tumor than blood repertoires (p = 0.039).

Reverse transcription of 500 ng total RNA with a constant-region primer produced TCR beta cDNA. Slightly modified ARM-PCR with three nested multiplex PCR rounds yielded TCR beta libraries. Amplification in the first two PCR rounds was performed using TRBV1-TRBV30 forward primers and a C-beta reverse primer for approximately 10 cycles each. TCRdb passed the multiplex PCR reads through MiXCR, listing each CDR3 protein once. In the table there are about 310,000 distinct CDR3 sequences, around three fifths of which are singletons. Material for sequencing was peripheral blood. The chain uses TRBV7-9 and TRBJ2-7; no firm D call. The receptor comes from a woman aged 30 to 39 with primary liver carcinoma and hepatitis B virus infection. The CDR3 spells CASSPGPAKSYEQYF. As DNA, the CDR3 is TGTGCCAGCAGCCCCGGCCCGGCAAAGTCCTACGAGCAGTACTTC.